The 8 T cell receptor beta chains below all came from one sample that was sequenced in a study of blood T cell repertoires in COVID-19. Assay used: immunoSEQ multiplex PCR; TCRdb lists only in-frame clones, some missing. The table lists 150,000 to 190,000 clones, 75% to 85% of them singletons. The sample taken for sequencing was peripheral blood. Receptors were obtained from a woman in her forties or fifties with acute or convalescent COVID-19.

CDR3 coding DNA: TGTGCCAGCAGTTCCACGACGGACAGCATTAACTATGGCTACACCTTC. It encodes CASSSTTDSINYGYTF. This chain uses TRBV6-5 with TRBJ1-2, with D possibly being TRBD1 (6 bases). CDR1 is MNHEY, CDR2 SVGAGI, per germline. Trimming pared 4 bases from V and 1 base from J, leaving 16 bases between. The CDR3 spans 16 residues.

The rearrangement uses TRBV4-2 and TRBJ2-1; the match to TRBD2 covers 8 bases. The CDR3 totals 14 residues. The V segment lost 4 bases and the J segment 5 bases; nucleotides outside the gene matches: 4. In germline, CDR1 is LGHNA, CDR2 YNFKEQ. CDR3: CASSRAGGHNEQFF. The CDR3 DNA reads TGTGCCAGCAGCCGCGCGGGGGGACACAATGAGCAGTTCTTC.

This chain uses TRBV5-5 with TRBJ1-3, with 8 bases lining up with TRBD1. Germline values: CDR1 SGHKS, CDR2 YYEKEE (reference sequence). The V and J ends lost 6 bases and 2 bases, in that order; junction bases with no gene match: 7. This CDR3 is 15 amino acids long. DNA for the CDR3: TGTGCCAGCATCTACGGACAGGGAGCTGGAAACACCATATATTTT. Translated, it gives CASIYGQGAGNTIYF. Filled out from reference TRBV5-5 and TRBJ1-3, the complete variable domain reads DAGVTQSPTHLIKTRGQQVTLRCSPISGHKSVSWYQQVLGQGPQFIFQYYEKEERGRGNFPDRFSARQFPNYSSELNVNALLLGDSALYLCASIYGQGAGNTIYFGEGSWLTVV.

This chain links TRBV7-9 with TRBJ1-2; D uncertain. Looked up from germline, CDR1 is SEHNR and CDR2 is FQNEAQ (reference sequence). V was shortened by 1 base and J by 6 bases, with 6 bases between the two germline ends. CDR3 length: 12 amino acids. The CDR3 nucleotides read TGTGCCAGCAGCTTAGATGGGCATGGCTACACCTTC. It is translated as CASSLDGHGYTF.

For this clone: A junction end diverges from the germline sequence, so it may reflect a read error. CDR3 protein: CASSLELGSSSF. In DNA form, the CDR3 reads TGTGCCAGCAGCTTGGAGCTCGGGTCATCGTCCTTC. The rearrangement links TRBV5-4 to TRBJ1-2; D not certain. Germline loops: CDR1 SGHNT, CDR2 YYREEE (reference sequence). This CDR3 spans 12 amino acids.

Note on this clone: Its ends do not fully match the called genes, so a read error is possible. The gene calls are TRBV9 and TRBJ2-5, with unresolved D. Germline-derived CDR1 and CDR2 are SGDLS and YYNGEE. This CDR3 has 15 residues. CDR3 amino acids: CASSVGIEAQGTQYF. DNA for the CDR3: TGTGCCAGCAGCGTAGGTATCGAGGCCCAAGGGACCCAGTACTTC.

As concerns this clone: A junction end diverges from the germline sequence, so it may reflect a read error. V usage is TRBV6-5 and J usage is TRBJ1-2; 7 nucleotides agree with TRBD1. CDR1 is MNHEY and CDR2 is SVGAGI in the germline V gene. The CDR3 runs 15 residues. DNA for the CDR3: TGTGCCTGCAGTAAGCAGACAGGGTGGAACTATGGCTACACCTTC. As protein: CACSKQTGWNYGYTF.

This chain uses TRBV6-1 with TRBJ1-6; 7 nucleotides line up with TRBD1. V gave up 7 bases and J gave up 8 bases; unmatched junction bases: 11. The length of the CDR3 is 15 residues. The germline gives CDR1 MNHNS, CDR2 SASEGT. The CDR3 loop reads CASTPRGTEDSPLHF. The DNA for the CDR3 is TGTGCCAGCACCCCTCGGGGGACAGAAGATTCACCCCTCCACTTT.